The 11 T cell receptor beta chains reported below all come from one sample, sequenced in a study of blood T cell repertoires in COVID-19. Data came from immunoSEQ multiplex PCR; TCRdb stores just in-frame clones and leaves some out. The sample lists 450,000 to 500,000 clones; 80% to 90% were seen once. Specimen: peripheral blood. The receptors come from a human donor in a cohort sampled during active COVID-19.

The gene calls are TRBV11-2 and TRBJ1-3; D is unresolved. Deletions cut 5 bases from V and 0 bases from J, with 8 bases between. CDR1 is SGHAT, CDR2 FQNNGV, per germline. The CDR3 spans 14 residues. The CDR3 DNA sequence: TGTGCCAGCAGCGGACGGGACTCTGGAAACACCATATATTTT. Encoded protein: CASSGRDSGNTIYF.

The rearrangement uses TRBV19 and TRBJ2-2, with 9 bases lining up with TRBD1. Germline V gene data show CDR1 as LNHDA and CDR2 as SQIVND (reference sequence). With V trimmed by 6 bases and J by 6 bases, 5 bases remained unmatched. CDR3 length equals 14 residues. The CDR3 DNA reads as TGTGCCAGTAGGGGACAGGGAATACCCGGGGAGCTGTTTTTT. The encoded protein is CASRGQGIPGELFF.

V is TRBV6-4 and J is TRBJ1-1; D gene uncertain. The CDR3 runs 13 residues. Trimming took 8 bases from V and 0 from J, leaving 10 bases between them. Per germline, CDR1 MRHNA and CDR2 SNTAGT. The CDR3 loop reads CASRREVNTEAFF. CDR3 nucleotides: TGTGCCAGCCGCCGGGAGGTGAACACTGAAGCTTTCTTT.

This clone was picked up one time. The rearrangement links TRBV18 to TRBJ1-1; TRBD1 is a possible D gene (5 bases). Trimming pared 4 bases from V and 6 bases from J, leaving 21 bases between. Germline CDR1 and CDR2: KGHSH and LQKENI. This CDR3 has 16 residues. In DNA form, the CDR3 reads TGTGCCAGCTCACGGGCACCGGGCCCGTGGGGCGCTGAAGCTTTCTTT. As protein: CASSRAPGPWGAEAFF.

This chain links TRBV5-6 with TRBJ1-1; a possible D gene is TRBD1 (5 bases). Germline-derived CDR1 and CDR2 are SGHDT and YYEEEE. V lost 0 bases, J lost 1 base, and 13 bases lay in between. CDR3 length equals 16 residues. CDR3: CASSLGGGTWNTEAFF. The CDR3 nucleotides read TGTGCCAGCAGCTTGGGTGGGGGGACTTGGAACACTGAAGCTTTCTTT.

In its sample, this clone was seen once. CDR3 in DNA: TGTGCCAGCAGCCCTGGGGGGGCGCGGGTTGAAAAACTGTTTTTT. Residues: CASSPGGARVEKLFF. The V call is TRBV28, the J call TRBJ1-4, with D maybe TRBD1 (6 bases). The germline V gene has CDR1 MDHEN and CDR2 SYDVKM. This CDR3 is built from 15 residues. V lost 6 bases and J 7 bases, leaving 18 bases between the germline ends.

This clone occurred a few times. At one end, the junction sequence differs from germline, possibly due to a read error. This chain uses TRBV7-7 with TRBJ2-3; 7 nucleotides line up with TRBD2. Germline CDR1 reads SSHAT; CDR2 reads FNYEAQ (reference sequence). This CDR3 is built from 17 residues. CDR3 DNA: TGTGCTAGCAGCTCAAGCCCTAGCGGTACTAGCACAGATACGCAGTATTTT. Its translation is CASSSSPSGTSTDTQYF.

The chain uses TRBV5-1 and TRBJ1-5; D may be TRBD1 (5 bases). The CDR3 spans 15 residues. Germline lookup yields CDR1 SGHRS and CDR2 YFSETQ. Trimming took off 0 bases at V and 0 bases at J, with 7 bases between the two ends. The CDR3 sequence is CASSLEGYSNQPQHF. The CDR3 nucleotides read TGCGCCAGCAGCTTGGAGGGGTATAGCAATCAGCCCCAGCATTTT.

The chain carries TRBV25-1 and TRBJ2-3; maybe TRBD2 (5 bases). The V end was cut by 3 bases, the J end by 3 bases, with 10 bases between. CDR1 and CDR2 from the germline V gene are MGHDK and SYGVNS. The CDR3 has 14 residues. The CDR3 here is CASSESRRTDTQYF. CDR3 sequence (DNA): TGTGCCAGCAGTGAGTCGAGGAGGACAGATACGCAGTATTTT.

The genes are TRBV7-9 and TRBJ2-7; no firm D call. CDR1 SEHNR and CDR2 FQNEAQ come from the germline V gene (reference sequence). There are 14 residues in the CDR3. With 0 bases removed from V and 1 base from J, the gap between germline ends came to 7 bases. The CDR3 region is CASSLAVQSYEQYF. Written as DNA, the CDR3 is TGTGCCAGCAGCTTAGCAGTCCAGTCCTACGAGCAGTACTTC.

The chain combines TRBV6-5 with TRBJ2-7, with D possibly TRBD1 on 6 matching bases. This CDR3 contains 14 residues. Deletions cut 4 bases from V and 5 bases from J, with 15 bases between. Per germline, CDR1 MNHEY and CDR2 SVGAGI. For the CDR3, the DNA is TGTGCCAGCAGTTCCCCGGGACATAAACACGAGCAGTACTTC. This codes for CASSSPGHKHEQYF.